Each of the 7 T cell receptor beta chains below was sequenced from the same sample in a study of cytomegalovirus exposure and HLA in healthy donors (dated by TCRdb to about 2017). The receptor library was made with the immunoSEQ multiplex PCR assay. This immuneACCESS table, as held by TCRdb, lists in-frame sequences with V and J called but not all clones. Of the missing ones, under half trace to an unresolved V gene in checked studies; the others have no known cause. Here the sample has approximately 150,000 clones; around nine tenths occur a single time. The ten largest clones capture 1.4% of the sample. The sequencing input was PBMCs. These receptors came from a woman in her twenties or thirties in good health and CMV-seronegative.

The V gene is TRBV2, the J gene TRBJ2-7; 8 bases match TRBD1. With V trimmed by 8 bases and J by 2 bases, 8 bases remained unmatched. Germline CDR1 and CDR2: SNHLY and FYNNEI. The CDR3 spans 14 residues. CDR3 DNA: TGTGCCAGCTACGCAGGACAGGGTCCCTACGAGCAGTACTTC. It is translated as CASYAGQGPYEQYF.

Of note for this clone: Different DNA sequences within this sample yield the same CDR3. The J gene is TRBJ1-1, the V gene TRBV7-6; unclear D gene. The V gene lost 0 bases and the J gene lost 1 base, with 6 bases spanning the gap. The germline CDR1 and CDR2 sequences are SGHVS and FNYEAQ. There are 14 residues in the CDR3. CDR3 sequence: CASSLAGGNTEAFF. DNA for the CDR3: TGTGCCAGCAGCTTAGCCGGAGGGAACACTGAAGCTTTCTTT.

The chain carries TRBV5-1 and TRBJ2-5; a possible D gene is TRBD1 (6 bases). V lost 7 bases and J 2 bases, leaving 12 bases between the germline ends. This CDR3 region has 13 residues. Germline-derived CDR1 and CDR2 are SGHRS and YFSETQ. The CDR3 is CASGGQTQETQYF. DNA of the CDR3: TGCGCCAGCGGAGGACAGACTCAAGAGACCCAGTACTTC. The complete variable domain, with remaining parts taken from reference TRBV5-1 and TRBJ2-5, reads KAGVTQTPRYLIKTRGQQVTLSCSPISGHRSVSWYQQTPGQGLQFLFEYFSETQRNKGNFPGRFSGRQFSNSRSEMNVSTLELGDSALYLCASGGQTQETQYFGPGTRLLVL.

This chain links TRBV14 with TRBJ1-1, with D possibly TRBD1 on 6 matching bases. The CDR3 has 16 amino acids. Trimming removed 2 bases at V and 4 bases at J, with 17 bases between. Germline-derived CDR1 and CDR2 are SGHDN and FVKESK. The CDR3 is CASSQSRHRVGTEAFF. CDR3 nucleotides: TGTGCCAGCAGCCAAAGCAGACACAGGGTTGGCACTGAAGCTTTCTTT.

J is TRBJ1-1 and V is TRBV2; D perhaps matches TRBD1 (6 bases). V was cut by 8 bases and J by 2 bases, with 15 bases left in between. Germline assignment: CDR1 SNHLY and CDR2 FYNNEI. This CDR3 spans 14 amino acids. In DNA form, the CDR3 reads TGTGCCAGCGTGGGAGGGGGTGGCAACACTGAAGCTTTCTTT. Amino acid sequence: CASVGGGGNTEAFF.

The chain uses TRBV2 and TRBJ1-1, with 7 nucleotides matching TRBD1. The CDR3 is made up of 16 amino acids. The V and J ends lost 6 bases and 1 base, in that order; junction bases with no gene match: 11. The germline V gene encodes CDR1 SNHLY and CDR2 FYNNEI. CDR3 nucleotides: TGTGCCAGCAGCGCTATATGGACAGGCCAGAACACTGAAGCTTTCTTT. As protein: CASSAIWTGQNTEAFF.

J is TRBJ1-3 and V is TRBV7-7; 8 bases agree with TRBD1. Germline V gene sequence: CDR1 SSHAT, CDR2 FNYEAQ (reference sequence). V trimming: 5 bases; J trimming: 2 bases; junction bases outside the gene matches: 5. The CDR3 spans 15 residues. CDR3 nucleotides: TGTGCCAGCAGCAAAGACAGGGGCGCTGGAAACACCATATATTTT. This sequence encodes CASSKDRGAGNTIYF. The variable domain in full, completed from reference TRBV7-7 and TRBJ1-3, reads GAGVSQSPRYKVTKRGQDVTLRCDPISSHATLYWYQQALGQGPEFLTYFNYEAQPDKSGLPSDRFSAERPEGSISTLTIQRTEQRDSAMYRCASSKDRGAGNTIYFGEGSWLTVV.